This is a list of T cell receptor beta chains from one sample in a study of blood T cell repertoires in COVID-19. Clones were sequenced by immunoSEQ multiplex PCR, and TCRdb holds only the in-frame ones, with some missing. The sample consists of around 150,000 clones, 65% to 85% of them appearing once. The sample comprised peripheral blood. The source is an elderly woman with acute or convalescent COVID-19. Each CDR3 is given with its conserved first and last residue. A D gene is named only where the DNA matches it firmly. Where a row states a size, it is once, few, many or the class of an expanded clone; other rows omit it.

V gene	D gene	clone size	J gene	CDR3 protein	CDR3 DNA
TRBV12-5	-	-	TRBJ2-2	CASGLAPSGGSGELFF	TGTGCTAGTGGTTTGGCGCCGTCAGGAGGGTCCGGGGAGCTGTTTTTT
TRBV19	-	-	TRBJ1-5	CASSISIQGNQPQHF	TGTGCCAGTAGTATTTCGATACAGGGAAATCAGCCCCAGCATTTT
TRBV9	TRBD1	few	TRBJ1-3	CASSVAGDRAGNTIYF	TGTGCCAGCAGCGTAGCCGGGGACAGGGCTGGAAACACCATATATTTT
TRBV18	-	-	TRBJ2-7	CASSPFSERREQYF	TGTGCCAGCTCACCCTTTTCGGAGCGGCGCGAGCAGTACTTC
TRBV5-6	TRBD1	-	TRBJ1-5	CASSGGTGGGNQPQHF	TGTGCCAGCAGCGGCGGGACAGGGGGCGGCAATCAGCCCCAGCATTTT
TRBV9	TRBD1	-	TRBJ1-5	CASSQGQGTGQPQHF	TGTGCCAGCAGTCAGGGACAGGGTACGGGTCAGCCCCAGCATTTT
TRBV7-2	TRBD2	-	TRBJ2-3	CASSLASGADTQYF	TGTGCCAGCAGCTTAGCTAGCGGGGCAGATACGCAGTATTTT
TRBV5-6	-	few	TRBJ1-2	CASSPQGNYGYTF	TGTGCCAGCAGCCCCCAGGGGAACTATGGCTACACCTTC
TRBV7-9	-	-	TRBJ2-5	CASSPGARQETQYF	TGTGCCAGCAGCCCAGGGGCAAGACAAGAGACCCAGTACTTC
TRBV19	-	-	TRBJ1-6	CASTSQGPFSPLHF	TGTGCCAGTACTAGCCAGGGGCCTTTTTCACCCCTCCACTTT
TRBV5-1	-	-	TRBJ1-2	CASSVQGSNYGYTF	TGCGCCAGCAGCGTCCAGGGGTCTAACTATGGCTACACCTTC
TRBV19	-	-	TRBJ2-2	CASTTQGNLPGELFF	TGTGCCAGTACAACACAGGGTAATTTGCCCGGGGAGCTGTTTTTT
TRBV13	-	-	TRBJ2-3	CASSFSADLSTDTQYF	TGTGCCAGCAGCTTTTCAGCGGACCTTAGCACAGATACGCAGTATTTT
TRBV10-3	TRBD1	-	TRBJ1-1	CAIAAPGGQGTEAFF	TGTGCCATCGCCGCCCCCGGGGGACAGGGAACTGAAGCTTTCTTT
TRBV6-2/TRBV6-3	-	-	TRBJ1-2	CASSYLYGYTF	TGTGCCAGCAGTTACCTCTATGGCTACACCTTC
TRBV3-1/TRBV3-2	-	-	TRBJ1-2	CASSQTLGDRNYGYTF	TGTGCCAGCAGCCAGACATTGGGCGACCGTAACTATGGCTACACCTTC
TRBV5-1	-	-	TRBJ1-2	CASSFSGDGYTF	TGCGCCAGCAGCTTTTCCGGGGATGGCTACACCTTC
TRBV12-5	-	few	TRBJ1-2	CASGLQTDYGYTF	TGTGCTAGTGGTTTGCAGACAGATTATGGCTACACCTTC
TRBV6-6	-	once	TRBJ1-1	CASSWDIREAFF	TGTGCCAGCAGTTGGGACATTCGAGAAGCTTTCTTT
TRBV6-6	-	-	TRBJ1-1	CASSYLERRNTEAFF	TGTGCCAGCAGTTACCTTGAGAGGAGGAACACTGAAGCTTTCTTT
TRBV3-1/TRBV3-2	TRBD1	-	TRBJ1-3	CASSQAGGYSGNTIYF	TGTGCCAGCAGCCAGGCAGGGGGCTACTCTGGAAACACCATATATTTT
TRBV6-5	-	-	TRBJ2-3	CASSYGDSSDTQYF	TGTGCCAGCAGTTACGGAGATTCATCAGATACGCAGTATTTT
TRBV10-3	TRBD1	few	TRBJ1-1	CAISESQGGTEAFF	TGTGCCATCAGTGAGTCTCAGGGGGGCACTGAAGCTTTCTTT
TRBV13	TRBD2	few	TRBJ2-5	CASSSSGQETQYF	TGTGCCAGCAGCTCTAGCGGTCAAGAGACCCAGTACTTC
TRBV19	TRBD1	-	TRBJ2-4	CASSQGQGTHIQYF	TGTGCCAGTAGTCAGGGACAGGGGACCCACATTCAGTACTTC
TRBV6-5	TRBD1	-	TRBJ1-2	CASRDDRVGYGYTF	TGTGCCAGCAGGGATGACAGGGTTGGCTATGGCTACACCTTC
TRBV5-4	TRBD1	-	TRBJ2-3	CASNHDRGPDTQYF	TGTGCCAGCAATCACGACAGGGGGCCAGATACGCAGTATTTT
TRBV4-3	TRBD1	few	TRBJ1-6	CASSLTGGDSPLHF	TGCGCCAGCAGCCTTACAGGGGGAGATTCACCCCTCCACTTT
TRBV24-1	TRBD2	-	TRBJ2-5	CATSDKTSGGRETQYF	TGTGCCACCAGTGATAAGACTAGCGGGGGGAGAGAGACCCAGTACTTC
TRBV24-1	TRBD1	many	TRBJ2-2	CATSPARQGSTGELFF	TGTGCCACCAGTCCGGCCCGACAGGGCAGCACCGGGGAGCTGTTTTTT
TRBV29-1	TRBD1	-	TRBJ1-1	CSVSRGDTEAFF	TGCAGCGTTTCCAGGGGGGACACTGAAGCTTTCTTT
TRBV9	TRBD2	-	TRBJ2-1	CASSVGGLAYNEQFF	TGTGCCAGCAGCGTAGGAGGACTAGCGTACAATGAGCAGTTCTTC
TRBV20-1	TRBD1	-	TRBJ1-4	CRTGDSEIF	TGCAGAACGGGGGACAGCGAGATTTTT
TRBV11-2	-	-	TRBJ1-2	CASSTRRVTVEGYTF	TGTGCCAGCAGCACACGGAGGGTGACGGTGGAAGGCTACACCTTC
TRBV9	-	-	TRBJ2-2	CASSGQGGAGELFF	TGTGCCAGCAGCGGCCAAGGGGGGGCCGGGGAGCTGTTTTTT
TRBV6-2/TRBV6-3	-	-	TRBJ1-2	CASSYSGWGAGAYGYTF	TGTGCCAGCAGTTACTCAGGCTGGGGAGCAGGAGCCTATGGCTACACCTTC
TRBV27	TRBD2	-	TRBJ2-7	CASSSRLAGGPGGEQYF	TGTGCCAGCAGCTCCCGACTAGCGGGGGGGCCGGGCGGCGAGCAGTACTTC
TRBV19	TRBD1	-	TRBJ1-1	CASSSRDSYHTEAFF	TGTGCCAGTAGTTCAAGGGACAGCTACCACACTGAAGCTTTCTTT
TRBV19	TRBD1	-	TRBJ1-1	CASSVHGQGFTEAFF	TGTGCCAGTAGCGTCCACGGACAGGGATTCACTGAAGCTTTCTTT
TRBV15	TRBD1	few	TRBJ1-1	CATSGGGQIAEAFF	TGTGCCACCAGCGGAGGGGGACAGATAGCTGAAGCTTTCTTT
TRBV5-5	TRBD1	few	TRBJ1-3	CASSLGTGELNTIYF	TGTGCCAGCAGCTTGGGGACAGGGGAATTGAACACCATATATTTT
TRBV6-6	TRBD1	-	TRBJ2-2	CASSYSPGQGAGELFF	TGTGCCAGCAGTTACTCCCCGGGACAGGGGGCCGGGGAGCTGTTTTTT
TRBV7-2	TRBD1	-	TRBJ1-2	CASSLDRAFYGYTF	TGTGCCAGCAGTTTGGACAGGGCCTTCTATGGCTACACCTTC
TRBV30	TRBD1	-	TRBJ1-4	CAWSVSVLYWGTVVSNEKLFF	TGTGCCTGGAGTGTTTCGGTCCTATATTGGGGGACAGTGGTTTCTAATGAAAAACTGTTTTTT
TRBV19	TRBD1	-	TRBJ2-7	CASREGAWGEQYF	TGTGCCAGCCGCGAGGGGGCGTGGGGCGAGCAGTACTTC
TRBV19	-	-	TRBJ2-1	CASSRPGLSEQFF	TGTGCCAGTAGCAGGCCGGGACTCAGTGAGCAGTTCTTC
TRBV9	-	-	TRBJ2-2	CASSLPGGELFF	TGTGCCAGCAGCTTGCCCGGCGGGGAGCTGTTTTTT
TRBV12-3/TRBV12-4	-	-	TRBJ2-7	CASSWALSYEQYF	TGTGCCAGCAGTTGGGCGCTGTCCTACGAGCAGTACTTC
TRBV3-1/TRBV3-2	-	-	TRBJ1-1	CASSQDIRTGQEKAFF	TGTGCCAGCAGCCAAGATATAAGGACGGGACAAGAAAAAGCTTTCTTT
TRBV6-5	-	-	TRBJ1-1	CASSLGDANTEAFF	TGTGCCAGCAGCCTGGGAGATGCGAACACTGAAGCTTTCTTT
TRBV27	TRBD1	-	TRBJ1-6	CASSPGQGRSPLHF	TGTGCCAGCAGTCCGGGACAGGGTAGATCACCCCTCCACTTT
TRBV2	-	-	TRBJ1-1	CASSASDRNTEAFF	TGTGCCAGCAGTGCCTCGGACAGAAACACTGAAGCTTTCTTT
TRBV18	TRBD1	once	TRBJ2-7	CASSHGTAYEQYF	TGTGCCAGCTCACACGGGACAGCCTACGAGCAGTACTTC
TRBV18	-	-	TRBJ2-5	CASSTSQETQYF	TGTGCCAGCTCAACAAGCCAAGAGACCCAGTACTTC
TRBV5-4	TRBD1	many	TRBJ1-2	CASSSSGQSVSGYTF	TGTGCCAGCAGCTCTTCGGGACAGTCGGTCTCTGGCTACACCTTC
TRBV5-1	-	-	TRBJ2-5	CASSFGRAGETQYF	TGCGCCAGCAGCTTCGGCAGGGCCGGTGAGACCCAGTACTTC
TRBV10-3	TRBD1	-	TRBJ1-6	CAISESDRDNSPLHF	TGTGCCATCAGTGAGTCGGACAGGGATAATTCACCCCTCCACTTT